These T cell receptor beta chains were read from a single sample in a study of cytomegalovirus exposure and HLA in healthy donors. Using immunoSEQ multiplex PCR, the repertoire was profiled, and TCRdb retains in-frame clones only, with some absent. The sample lists roughly 160,000 clones, roughly 80% occurring once. What was sequenced was PBMCs. The receptors here all came from a male donor in good health and CMV-seropositive. Both conserved end residues are part of each CDR3. D genes are given only for firm matches. Size tells how often a clone was seen (once, few, many) or the class of an expanded clone, and some rows leave it out.

d_gene	j_gene	abundance	v_gene	CDR3aa	CDR3nt
TRBD2	TRBJ2-1	few	TRBV13	CASSASGNYNEQFF	TGTGCCAGCTCGGCTAGCGGGAATTACAATGAGCAGTTCTTC
NA	TRBJ1-2	NA	TRBV6-4	CATPSYGYTF	TGTGCCACCCCCTCCTATGGCTACACCTTC
NA	TRBJ1-5	NA	TRBV11-3	CASSLVTRRGRSNQPQHF	TGTGCCAGCAGCTTAGTAACCCGAAGGGGCAGAAGCAATCAGCCCCAGCATTTT
NA	TRBJ2-5	once	TRBV9	CASSVDGRGHETQYF	TGTGCCAGCAGCGTAGATGGGAGAGGGCACGAGACCCAGTACTTC
TRBD1	TRBJ2-1	NA	TRBV27	CASSNTGQGGYNEQFF	TGTGCCAGCAGTAATACCGGACAGGGGGGGTACAATGAGCAGTTCTTC
TRBD1	TRBJ1-1	NA	TRBV5-8	CASSAYRGMDTEAFF	TGTGCCAGCAGCGCCTACAGGGGGATGGACACTGAAGCTTTCTTT
TRBD1	TRBJ2-5	NA	TRBV12-5	CASGLFTGGRKETQYF	TGTGCTAGTGGTTTGTTTACAGGGGGGAGAAAGGAGACCCAGTACTTC
TRBD1	TRBJ2-2	NA	TRBV29-1	CSGGQYAGELFF	TGCAGCGGGGGACAGTACGCCGGGGAGCTGTTTTTT
TRBD1	TRBJ2-3	few	TRBV9	CASSVATGARTDTQYF	TGTGCCAGCAGCGTAGCTACAGGGGCCCGGACAGATACGCAGTATTTT
TRBD2	TRBJ2-1	NA	TRBV5-1	CASSRELAGLNEQFF	TGCGCCAGCAGCCGCGAACTAGCGGGACTTAATGAGCAGTTCTTC
NA	TRBJ2-1	NA	TRBV6-1	CASSALATQSEQFF	TGTGCCAGCAGTGCACTAGCCACGCAATCTGAGCAGTTCTTC
TRBD1	TRBJ1-5	once	TRBV6-5	CASSYSTGGQPQHF	TGTGCCAGCAGTTACTCGACAGGGGGCCAGCCCCAGCATTTT
TRBD1	TRBJ1-1	NA	TRBV18	CASSPGTVNTEAFF	TGTGCCAGCTCACCAGGGACAGTGAACACTGAAGCTTTCTTT
TRBD2	TRBJ2-7	NA	TRBV19	CASSTSGSLIDEQYF	TGTGCCAGTAGTACCAGCGGGAGCCTTATCGACGAGCAGTACTTC
NA	TRBJ1-5	NA	TRBV7-2	CASSLGQHSNQPQHF	TGTGCCAGCAGCTTAGGACAGCATAGCAATCAGCCCCAGCATTTT
TRBD1	TRBJ1-5	NA	TRBV5-4	CASSSDRVQPQHF	TGTGCCAGCAGCTCGGACAGGGTTCAGCCCCAGCATTTT
TRBD1	TRBJ2-7	few	TRBV10-1	CASSEPRTGSLYEQYF	TGCGCCAGCAGTGAGCCACGGACAGGGTCTCTCTACGAGCAGTACTTC
TRBD1	TRBJ1-1	NA	TRBV27	CASRWDRDTEAFF	TGTGCCAGCAGATGGGACAGGGACACTGAAGCTTTCTTT
NA	TRBJ2-7	NA	TRBV6-5	CATARESYEQYF	TGTGCCACTGCGCGAGAGTCCTACGAGCAGTACTTC
NA	TRBJ2-2	NA	TRBV27	CASSFKIGVTGELFF	TGTGCCAGCAGTTTTAAGATCGGGGTCACCGGGGAGCTGTTTTTT
TRBD1	TRBJ1-5	once	TRBV6-5	CASSIRQGDQPQHF	TGTGCCAGCAGTATTCGACAGGGCGATCAGCCCCAGCATTTT
TRBD2	TRBJ2-3	NA	TRBV2	CASSTGTSVSSTDTQYF	TGTGCCAGCAGTACGGGGACTAGCGTATCTAGCACAGATACGCAGTATTTT
NA	TRBJ1-2	NA	TRBV30	CAWSVLAGPNYGYTF	TGTGCCTGGAGTGTACTGGCAGGGCCTAACTATGGCTACACCTTC
NA	TRBJ2-2	NA	TRBV4-3	CASSQDGGKPENTGELFF	TGCGCCAGCAGCCAAGATGGCGGGAAACCGGAGAACACCGGGGAGCTGTTTTTT
TRBD1	TRBJ2-2	NA	TRBV2	CASSRTGGASGELFF	TGTGCCAGCAGCAGGACAGGGGGGGCCTCCGGGGAGCTGTTTTTT
NA	TRBJ1-3	NA	TRBV5-8	CASSRTPSGNTIYF	TGTGCCAGCAGCCGGACACCCTCTGGAAACACCATATATTTT
TRBD1	TRBJ2-7	few	TRBV5-4	CASSASSGQGGREQYF	TGTGCCAGCAGCGCAAGTTCGGGACAGGGGGGAAGGGAGCAGTACTTC
NA	TRBJ2-1	few	TRBV28	CASRPQIQNNEQFF	TGTGCCAGCAGACCACAGATCCAAAACAATGAGCAGTTCTTC